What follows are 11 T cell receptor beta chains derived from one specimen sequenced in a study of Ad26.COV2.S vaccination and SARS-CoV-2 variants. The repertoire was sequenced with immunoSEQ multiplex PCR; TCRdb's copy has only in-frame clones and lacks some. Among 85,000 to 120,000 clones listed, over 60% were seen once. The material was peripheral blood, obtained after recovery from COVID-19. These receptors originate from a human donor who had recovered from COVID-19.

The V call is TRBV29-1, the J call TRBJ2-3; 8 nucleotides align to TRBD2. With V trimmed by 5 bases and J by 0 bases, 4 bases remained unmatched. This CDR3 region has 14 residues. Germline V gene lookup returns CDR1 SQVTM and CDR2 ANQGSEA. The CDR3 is CSVRGGSSTDTQYF. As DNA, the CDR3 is TGCAGCGTTCGGGGGGGCTCCAGCACAGATACGCAGTATTTT.

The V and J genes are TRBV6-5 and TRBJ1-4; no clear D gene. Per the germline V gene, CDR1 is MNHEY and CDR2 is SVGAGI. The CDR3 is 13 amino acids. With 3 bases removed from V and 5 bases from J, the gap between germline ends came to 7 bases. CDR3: CASSYGLNEKLFF. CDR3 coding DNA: TGTGCCAGCAGTTATGGCCTCAATGAAAAACTGTTTTTT.

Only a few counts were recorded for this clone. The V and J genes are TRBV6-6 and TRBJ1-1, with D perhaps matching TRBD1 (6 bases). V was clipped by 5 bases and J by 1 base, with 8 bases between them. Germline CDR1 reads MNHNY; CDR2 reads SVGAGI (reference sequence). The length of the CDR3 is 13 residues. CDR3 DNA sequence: TGTGCCAGCAGTAGAGGGGGGAACACTGAAGCTTTCTTT. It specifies CASSRGGNTEAFF.

CDR3 nucleotides: TGTGCCAGCAGCCCTACGGGGATAGTTTCCTACGAGCAGTACTTC. Its protein is CASSPTGIVSYEQYF. This chain joins TRBV5-4 and TRBJ2-7; D is perhaps TRBD2 (5 bases). CDR3 length equals 15 residues. V was clipped by 4 bases and J by 1 base, with 15 bases between them. The V gene's germline CDR1 is SGHNT and CDR2 YYREEE (reference sequence).

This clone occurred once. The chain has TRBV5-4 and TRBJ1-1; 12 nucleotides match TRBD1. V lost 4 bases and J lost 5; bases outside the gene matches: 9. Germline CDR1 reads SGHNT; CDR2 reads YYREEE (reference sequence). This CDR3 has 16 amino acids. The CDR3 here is CASSPGTGGRETEAFF. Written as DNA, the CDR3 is TGTGCCAGCAGCCCCGGGACAGGGGGCAGAGAAACTGAAGCTTTCTTT.

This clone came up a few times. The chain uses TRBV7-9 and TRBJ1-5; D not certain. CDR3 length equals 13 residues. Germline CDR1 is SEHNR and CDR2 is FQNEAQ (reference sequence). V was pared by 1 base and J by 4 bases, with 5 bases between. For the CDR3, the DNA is TGTGCCAGCAGCTTAGTCGGGAATCAGCCCCAGCATTTT. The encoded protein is CASSLVGNQPQHF.

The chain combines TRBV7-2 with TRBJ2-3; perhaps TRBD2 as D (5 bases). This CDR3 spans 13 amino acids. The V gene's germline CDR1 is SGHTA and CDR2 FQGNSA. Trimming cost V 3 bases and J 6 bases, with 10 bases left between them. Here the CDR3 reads CASSFEGADTQYF. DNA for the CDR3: TGTGCCAGCAGCTTCGAGGGCGCGGATACGCAGTATTTT.

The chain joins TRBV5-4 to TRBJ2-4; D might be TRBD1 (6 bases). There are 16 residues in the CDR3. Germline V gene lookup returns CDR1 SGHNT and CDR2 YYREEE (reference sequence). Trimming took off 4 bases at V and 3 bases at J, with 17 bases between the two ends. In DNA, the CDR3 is TGTGCCAGCAGCAGAGAGGGGGAGTTTGGCAAAAACATTCAGTACTTC. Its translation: CASSREGEFGKNIQYF.

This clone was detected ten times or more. The CDR3 reads CASSTRRVYQETQYF. CDR3 bases: TGTGCCAGCAGCACCCGGCGGGTATACCAAGAGACCCAGTACTTC. The chain employs TRBV5-6 and TRBJ2-5; the D gene is possibly TRBD2 (5 bases). The V and J ends lost 4 bases and 0 bases respectively, with 13 bases between them. Germline CDR1 is SGHDT and CDR2 is YYEEEE. The CDR3 consists of 15 residues. Looking up the rest from reference TRBV5-6 and TRBJ2-5 gives the full variable domain: DAGVTQSPTHLIKTRGQQVTLRCSPKSGHDTVSWYQQALGQGPQFIFQYYEEEERQRGNFPDRFSGHQFPNYSSELNVNALLLGDSALYLCASSTRRVYQETQYFGPGTRLLVL.

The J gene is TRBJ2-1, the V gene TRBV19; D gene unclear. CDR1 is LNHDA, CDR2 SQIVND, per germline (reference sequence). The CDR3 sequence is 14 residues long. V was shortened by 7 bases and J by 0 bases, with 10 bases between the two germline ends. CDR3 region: CASTNPSSYNEQFF. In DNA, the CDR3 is TGTGCCAGTACCAACCCGAGCTCCTACAATGAGCAGTTCTTC.

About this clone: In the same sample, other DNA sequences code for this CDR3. CDR3 in DNA: TGTGCCAGCAGCTTAGGCGGGGCAGGTAATCAGCCCCAGCATTTT. Its protein product is CASSLGGAGNQPQHF. The chain employs TRBV11-2 and TRBJ1-5; D may be TRBD1 (5 bases). The germline V and J ends were trimmed by 1 base and 4 bases, with 11 bases remaining between them. This CDR3 comprises 15 residues. Germline lookup yields CDR1 SGHAT and CDR2 FQNNGV.